The 26 T cell receptor beta chains below all came from one sample that was sequenced in a study of T cell responses to AZD1222 COVID-19 vaccine. Only in-frame clones appear in the TCRdb table, and some are missing; sequencing was by immunoSEQ multiplex PCR. The sample holds approximately 150,000 clones; around 90% are singletons and the top ten take 2.6%. Sequenced material: peripheral blood, taken on day 0 of AZD1222 vaccination. The source is an adult in good health.

This chain connects TRBV19 to TRBJ2-5; D may be TRBD1 or TRBD2 (6 bases each). Trimming shortened V by 6 bases and J by 3 bases, and 17 bases separated the two germline ends. CDR3 length: 15 residues. The germline V gene has CDR1 LNHDA and CDR2 SQIVND (reference sequence). The CDR3 DNA is TGTGCCAGTAGCACCGTCGGAGGGGACAAAGAGACCCAGTACTTC. The encoded protein is CASSTVGGDKETQYF.

The CDR3 nucleotides are TGTGCCAGCAGCTTCGCTAGCGGGACCTCCTACGAGCAGTACTTC. Protein sequence: CASSFASGTSYEQYF. The chain joins TRBV7-9 to TRBJ2-7, with 9 bases identical to TRBD2. The junction had 3 bases not matched to a gene; V was cut back by 3 bases and J by 0 bases. Per germline, CDR1 SEHNR and CDR2 FQNEAQ (reference sequence). This CDR3 has 15 amino acids.

The chain uses TRBV6-5 and TRBJ2-1; D ambiguous. The CDR3 extends over 15 amino acids. Per germline, CDR1 MNHEY and CDR2 SVGAGI. Between the trimmed V and J ends, which lost 6 bases and 6 bases, there was a span of 18 bases. CDR3 coding DNA: TGTGCCAGCAGAAGGTCAGCTCTTCCGGGCAATGAGCAGTTCTTC. It specifies CASRRSALPGNEQFF.

This clone was counted a single time. The chain has TRBV29-1 and TRBJ2-1, with 14 bases identical to TRBD2. Germline-derived CDR1 and CDR2 are SQVTM and ANQGSEA. This CDR3 comprises 16 residues. J was trimmed by 7 bases and V by 0 bases; bases with no gene match: 5. Here the CDR3 reads CSVEDWGLAGVNEQFF. The CDR3, as DNA: TGCAGCGTTGAAGATTGGGGACTAGCGGGAGTTAATGAGCAGTTCTTC.

The J gene is TRBJ1-2, the V gene TRBV7-2, with a weak D call TRBD1 (5 bases). The CDR3 contains 14 residues. Trimming took off 3 bases at V and 4 bases at J, with 12 bases between the two ends. Germline CDR1 reads SGHTA; CDR2 reads FQGNSA. The CDR3 region has the DNA TGTGCCAGCAGCTTTACCCCACAGGTCTATGGCTACACCTTC. Translation gives CASSFTPQVYGYTF.

The chain uses TRBV12-3 or TRBV12-4 and TRBJ2-7; possible D gene TRBD1, 6 bases. V was clipped by 5 bases and J by 0 bases, with 8 bases between them. CDR3 length: 13 residues. The CDR3 region has the DNA TGTGCCAGCAGTCGGGACAACTCCTACGAGCAGTACTTC. It yields the protein CASSRDNSYEQYF.

J is TRBJ1-4 and V is TRBV14; D might be TRBD1 (5 bases). V was trimmed by 4 bases and J by 0 bases, leaving 21 bases between them. The CDR3 has 19 amino acids. Germline V CDR1 and CDR2: SGHDN, FVKESK. CDR3 protein: CASSPHRVGRGATNEKLFF. As DNA, the CDR3 is TGTGCCAGCAGCCCCCACCGAGTAGGGAGGGGAGCAACTAATGAAAAACTGTTTTTT. Variable domain in full (rest from reference TRBV14 and TRBJ1-4): EAGVTQFPSHSVIEKGQTVTLRCDPISGHDNLYWYRRVMGKEIKFLLHFVKESKQDESGMPNNRFLAERTGGTYSTLKVQPAELEDSGVYFCASSPHRVGRGATNEKLFFGSGTQLSVL.

The chain combines TRBV5-8 with TRBJ2-7; D perhaps matches TRBD2 (5 bases). CDR3 size: 13 residues. Trimming cost V 3 bases and J 3 bases, with 10 bases left between them. Germline V gene sequence: CDR1 SGHTS, CDR2 YDEGEE. The CDR3 region has the DNA TGTGCCAGCAGCTATGGACTTAGCTACGAGCAGTACTTC. As protein: CASSYGLSYEQYF.

The V and J genes are TRBV4-2 and TRBJ1-3; the D is unclear. From germline, CDR1 is LGHNA and CDR2 YNFKEQ. The CDR3 runs 19 residues. V was cut by 0 bases and J by 0 bases, with 18 bases left in between. For the CDR3, the DNA is TGTGCCAGCAGCCAAGAGACCAAGACATCAAGAAGCTCTGGAAACACCATATATTTT. Protein product: CASSQETKTSRSSGNTIYF.

This sequence joins TRBV29-1 and TRBJ2-7, with TRBD2 matching over 8 bases. The V segment lost 4 bases and the J segment 6 bases; nucleotides outside the gene matches: 8. The CDR3 is 13 amino acids. CDR1 is SQVTM, CDR2 ANQGSEA, per germline. The CDR3 sequence is CSVGPAGGSEQYF. The CDR3 DNA reads as TGCAGCGTTGGCCCGGCGGGAGGCAGCGAGCAGTACTTC.

This sequence joins TRBV9 and TRBJ2-7; weak D call: TRBD2 (6 bases). CDR3 length: 13 residues. Trimming stripped 0 bases from V and 9 bases from J, with 13 bases between. CDR1 and CDR2 from the germline V gene are SGDLS and YYNGEE. CDR3 coding DNA: TGTGCCAGCAGCGTAGAGGAGGGCGGGGTGCAGTACTTC. It specifies CASSVEEGGVQYF.

The rearrangement links TRBV9 to TRBJ2-1, with TRBD2 identical over 8 bases. The CDR3 sequence is 15 residues long. V gave up 4 bases and J gave up 2 bases; unmatched junction bases: 5. From germline, CDR1 is SGDLS and CDR2 YYNGEE. CDR3 coding DNA: TGTGCCAGCAGCCTAAGCGGGAGCCCCTACAATGAGCAGTTCTTC. It yields the protein CASSLSGSPYNEQFF.

V is TRBV5-1 and J is TRBJ2-7, with TRBD2 matching over 7 bases. The CDR3 covers 15 residues. V lost 0 bases, J lost 3 bases, and 6 bases stayed unmatched. Germline V lookup: CDR1 SGHRS, CDR2 YFSETQ. DNA for the CDR3: TGCGCCAGCAGCTTGGGCGGGAGTCCCTTCTACGAGCAGTACTTC. This encodes CASSLGGSPFYEQYF.

V usage is TRBV4-1 and J usage is TRBJ2-2; D may be TRBD1 (6 bases). There are 17 residues in the CDR3. The V gene's germline CDR1 is MGHRA and CDR2 YSYEKL. V was cut by 2 bases and J by 6 bases, with 19 bases left in between. Written as DNA, the CDR3 is TGCGCCAGCAGCCAAAGGGAAGCAGGGGTTGGCGCCGGGGAGCTGTTTTTT. This gives the protein CASSQREAGVGAGELFF.

The rearrangement uses TRBV2 and TRBJ1-5, with 8 bases matching TRBD1. The CDR3 is 13 residues long. Per the germline V gene, CDR1 is SNHLY and CDR2 is FYNNEI. V shed 7 bases, J shed 2 bases, and the junction held 1 base outside the gene matches. The CDR3, as DNA: TGTGCCAGCAAACAGGGGGGCAATCAGCCCCAGCATTTT. As protein: CASKQGGNQPQHF.

The chain is built from TRBV11-2 and TRBJ2-6, with D uncertain. This CDR3 comprises 14 residues. Germline CDR1 is SGHAT and CDR2 is FQNNGV. The germline V and J ends were trimmed by 2 bases and 4 bases, with 6 bases remaining between them. This CDR3 is CASSLSSGANVLTF. CDR3 nucleotide sequence: TGTGCCAGCAGCTTATCCTCCGGGGCCAACGTCCTGACTTTC.

V is TRBV19 and J is TRBJ2-3, with unresolved D. V was shortened by 1 base and J by 4 bases, with 6 bases between the two germline ends. Per the germline V gene, CDR1 is LNHDA and CDR2 is SQIVND (reference sequence). CDR3 size: 13 residues. CDR3 DNA sequence: TGTGCCAGTAGTATAGTCCCACCAGATACGCAGTATTTT. Translating gives CASSIVPPDTQYF.

V and J are TRBV5-5 and TRBJ2-2; 7 bases are a match to TRBD1. Germline V gene sequence: CDR1 SGHKS, CDR2 YYEKEE (reference sequence). V lost 3 bases to trimming and J lost 0 bases; unmatched junction nucleotides: 2. The CDR3 sequence is 15 residues long. The CDR3 bases are TGTGCCAGCAGCTCGGGGACAGCGAACACCGGGGAGCTGTTTTTT. Translation: CASSSGTANTGELFF.

The rearrangement links TRBV3-1 (or the pseudogene TRBV3-2) to TRBJ2-1; TRBD1 aligns across 9 bases. V lost 1 base to trimming and J lost 1 base; unmatched junction nucleotides: 2. The CDR3 runs to 16 residues. Per the germline V gene, CDR1 is LGHDT and CDR2 is YNNKEL (reference sequence). This CDR3 reads CASSQAGTGSYNEQFF. In nucleotides, the CDR3 is TGTGCCAGCAGCCAAGCAGGGACAGGGTCCTACAATGAGCAGTTCTTC.

The rearrangement links TRBV7-9 to TRBJ2-1; 13 bases align to TRBD2. Unmatched junction bases numbered 9, after V lost 3 bases and J lost 7 bases. This CDR3 region has 17 residues. Germline assignment: CDR1 SEHNR and CDR2 FQNEAQ (reference sequence). The CDR3 loop reads CASSFGGLAGVGNEQFF. As DNA, the CDR3 is TGTGCCAGCAGCTTCGGTGGACTAGCGGGAGTGGGGAATGAGCAGTTCTTC.

This chain links TRBV5-6 with TRBJ1-2; no reliable D call. V dropped 4 bases and J dropped 0 bases, with 7 bases sitting between them. The germline V gene encodes CDR1 SGHDT and CDR2 YYEEEE. This CDR3 spans 13 amino acids. CDR3 sequence: CASSLGSNYGYTF. The CDR3 bases are TGTGCCAGCAGCCTAGGCTCTAACTATGGCTACACCTTC.

The V gene is TRBV3-1 (or the pseudogene TRBV3-2), the J gene TRBJ2-7; weak D call: TRBD1 (6 bases). The germline V gene has CDR1 LGHDT and CDR2 YNNKEL (reference sequence). V lost 0 bases and J lost 6, with 9 bases in between. The CDR3 runs to 13 residues. CDR3 nucleotides: TGTGCCAGCAGCCAAGACAGGGGTGTCGAGCAGTACTTC. It translates to CASSQDRGVEQYF.

This clone appeared once. This chain uses TRBV30 with TRBJ1-5, with a tentative D call TRBD1 (6 bases). CDR1 and CDR2 from the germline V gene are GTSNPN and SVGIG (reference sequence). This CDR3 comprises 15 residues. Trimming removed 0 bases at V and 5 bases at J, with 14 bases between. This chain's CDR3 is CAWSVLQGGHQPQHF. For the CDR3, the DNA is TGTGCCTGGAGTGTGTTACAGGGTGGACATCAGCCCCAGCATTTT. Together with reference TRBV30 and TRBJ1-5, the CDR3 gives the full variable domain: SQTIHQWPATLVQPVGSPLSLECTVEGTSNPNLYWYRQAAGRGLQLLFYSVGIGQISSEVPQNLSASRPQDRQFILSSKKLLLSDSGFYLCAWSVLQGGHQPQHFGDGTRLSIL.

This chain links TRBV18 with TRBJ2-7, with D possibly TRBD1 on 5 matching bases. CDR1 and CDR2 from the germline V gene are KGHSH and LQKENI. This CDR3 is 14 amino acids long. Trimming removed 2 bases at V and 6 bases at J, with 14 bases between. CDR3 nucleotide sequence: TGTGCCAGCTCACCATCCTCAGGGATCGGCGAGCAGTACTTC. Its translation: CASSPSSGIGEQYF.

V usage is TRBV3-1 (or the pseudogene TRBV3-2) and J usage is TRBJ1-2; D gene uncertain. The CDR3 totals 14 residues. V lost 5 bases and J lost 4, with 14 bases in between. Germline V gene data show CDR1 as LGHDT and CDR2 as YNNKEL (reference sequence). The CDR3 protein is CASSKRGLSYGYTF. CDR3 nucleotide sequence: TGTGCCAGCAGCAAACGCGGGCTAAGCTATGGCTACACCTTC.

Regarding this clone: The same CDR3 can be traced to other DNA sequences in this sample. CDR3 amino acids: CAWSVTTDTQYF. For the CDR3, the DNA is TGTGCCTGGAGTGTGACCACAGATACGCAGTATTTT. J is TRBJ2-3 and V is TRBV30; no reliable D call. Looked up from germline, CDR1 is GTSNPN and CDR2 is SVGIG (reference sequence). The CDR3 contains 12 residues. The V end was cut by 0 bases, the J end by 2 bases, with 3 bases between.